This is a list of T cell receptor beta chains from one sample in a study of HIV-infected patients and healthy controls. In TCRdb, the 5' RACE reads were re-called with MiXCR into one record per CDR3 protein. The sample has around 7,600 distinct CDR3 sequences; less than 12% are singletons. The sample here was blood, taken before antiretroviral therapy. These TCRs come from an adult with HIV infection. CDR3s include the opening cysteine and the closing phenylalanine or tryptophan. A D gene is named only where the DNA matches it firmly. Some rows mark clone size as missing; the rest say once, few, many or name a class of expanded clone.

clone_size j_call v_call d_call cdr3_nt cdr3_aa
medium-sized TRBJ1-1 TRBV6-6 NA TGTGCCAGCTTGGCCAACACTGAAGCTTTCTTT CASLANTEAFF
medium-sized TRBJ1-2 TRBV28 NA TGTGCCAGCAGTAACACAGGGAAGAGCTATGGCTACACCTTC CASSNTGKSYGYTF
NA TRBJ1-2 TRBV7-9 NA TGTGCCAGCAGCTTAGGGGGCGCAACGCCAGGCTACACCTTC CASSLGGATPGYTF
NA TRBJ2-1 TRBV7-2 NA TGTGCCAGCAGCCCATCAAGCGGGCCCTACAATGAGCAGTTCTTC CASSPSSGPYNEQFF
many TRBJ1-3 TRBV7-4 TRBD1 TGTGCCAGCAGCTCAAAGGACAGGGCGCTAGAGAACACCATATATTTT CASSSKDRALENTIYF
many TRBJ2-1 TRBV5-5 TRBD2 TGTGCCAGCAGCTTTGTTGGGACTAGCGGATACAATGAGCAGTTCTTC CASSFVGTSGYNEQFF
many TRBJ2-7 TRBV7-2 TRBD2 TGTGCCAGCAGCCGCGGTTGGGGCGGGGGCTCCTACGAGCAGTACTTC CASSRGWGGGSYEQYF
NA TRBJ2-7 TRBV4-1 TRBD1 TGCGCCAGCAGGCTAAAGACAGGGAGCCTATACGAGCAGTACTTC CASRLKTGSLYEQYF
NA TRBJ2-7 TRBV5-4 NA TGTGCCAGCAGCTTGTCCAGCGGAAGCCCCTACGAGCAGTACTTC CASSLSSGSPYEQYF
many TRBJ2-5 TRBV11-2 NA TGTGCCAGCAGCTTCGCCGGGGCCGAGGGAGAGACCCAGTACTTC CASSFAGAEGETQYF
NA TRBJ1-1 TRBV11-2 NA TGTGCCAGCAGCCTGAGGGGTTACGGGGGGATCACTGAAGCTTTCTTT CASSLRGYGGITEAFF
many TRBJ2-1 TRBV7-9 NA TGTGCCAGCAGCTTAGTATACAATGAGCAGTTCTTC CASSLVYNEQFF
many TRBJ2-7 TRBV6-2/TRBV6-3 NA TGTGCCAGCAGTTACCGGCAGGGAGTTTACGAGCAGTACTTC CASSYRQGVYEQYF
medium-sized TRBJ2-7 TRBV3-1 NA TGTGCCAGCCTCTCAGAGAGCTCCTACGAGCAGTACTTC CASLSESSYEQYF
few TRBJ2-1 TRBV7-9 NA TGTGCCAGCAGCTTCCCATGGGGTGAGTTTCGGGATGAGCAGTTCTTC CASSFPWGEFRDEQFF
many TRBJ2-2 TRBV19 NA TGTGCCAGTACCTATACAATGGTCGCCGGGGAGCTGTTTTTT CASTYTMVAGELFF
many TRBJ2-2 TRBV6-6 TRBD1 TGTGCCAGCAGTCCGCTTCAGGGGGCGATCACCGGGGAGCTGTTTTTT CASSPLQGAITGELFF
medium-sized TRBJ2-3 TRBV20-1 NA TGCAGTGCTAGAGGGGCCTCCGGGCCCCTCGCAGATACGCAGTATTTT CSARGASGPLADTQYF
many TRBJ2-2 TRBV7-9 NA TGTGCCAGCAGCTCGGGCCTGAGAACCGGGGAGCTGTTTTTT CASSSGLRTGELFF
many TRBJ1-2 TRBV28 TRBD1 TGTGCCAGCAGTGACACCAGCACAGGGGGTAGCTATGGCTACACCTTC CASSDTSTGGSYGYTF
medium-sized TRBJ1-1 TRBV6-1 NA TGTGCCAGCAGTGAGCCAAGGTTGCGGACAGAAGGAAACACTGAAGCTTTCTTT CASSEPRLRTEGNTEAFF
NA TRBJ2-3 TRBV27 NA TGTGCCAGCAGTTCCCTGAGAGTGCGGCTCGCAAGCACAGATACGCAGTATTTT CASSSLRVRLASTDTQYF
NA TRBJ2-2 TRBV7-6 NA TGTGCCAGCAGCTTAGTCGTGGCAAACACCGGGGAGCTGTTTTTT CASSLVVANTGELFF